Presented here are 8 T cell receptor beta chains from one specimen sequenced in a study of T cells expressing NK-cell markers. TCRdb re-called the 5' RACE reads; every CDR3 protein appears as one record, without DNA. The sample has about 110,000 distinct CDR3 sequences. The sequenced sample was blood T cells: a sorted CD56 or NKG2C T cell subset, CD4+ or CD8+ T cells, or bulk PBMC T cells (not recorded which). These TCRs come from a woman aged 18 to 69 in good health.

This chain links TRBV5-4 with TRBJ2-2; no DNA is available, so the TRBD2 call from TCRdb remains unchecked. This CDR3 spans 16 amino acids. The germline CDR1 and CDR2 sequences are SGHNT and YYREEE (reference sequence). This chain's CDR3 is CASSPASGGGAGELFF.

This chain links TRBV9 with TRBJ1-1; no DNA is available, so the TRBD1 call from TCRdb remains unchecked. The CDR3 sequence is 13 residues long. Germline CDR1 reads SGDLS; CDR2 reads YYNGEE. CDR3 loop: CASSVRDREGLFF.

The chain recombines TRBV20-1 with TRBJ2-3; TCRdb's assignment of TRBD1 cannot be checked, as there is no DNA. Germline V CDR1 and CDR2: DFQATT, SNEGSKA (reference sequence). This CDR3 is built from 15 residues. CDR3 protein: CSAPNSTGRTDTQYF.

The chain has TRBV29-1 and TRBJ2-5; TCRdb's D gene call, TRBD1, goes unchecked for lack of DNA. The CDR3 has 13 amino acids. Germline V gene data show CDR1 as SQVTM and CDR2 as ANQGSEA. The CDR3 reads CSVELQGQETQYF.

The gene calls are TRBV12-3 or TRBV12-4 and TRBJ2-1; TCRdb reports TRBD1, a call that lacks DNA to check it against. This CDR3 comprises 15 residues. The CDR3 is CASTPGTGLLWEQFF.

The rearrangement uses TRBV5-1 and TRBJ2-1; TCRdb calls TRBD1, which cannot be checked without DNA. CDR3 length: 12 residues. CDR1 and CDR2 (germline): SGHRS, YFSETQ. CDR3 loop: CASRDSDNEQFF. Drawing the rest from reference TRBV5-1 and TRBJ2-1, the complete variable domain is KAGVTQTPRYLIKTRGQQVTLSCSPISGHRSVSWYQQTPGQGLQFLFEYFSETQRNKGNFPGRFSGRQFSNSRSEMNVSTLELGDSALYLCASRDSDNEQFFGPGTRLTVL.

The genes are TRBV12-3 or TRBV12-4 and TRBJ1-6; TCRdb calls TRBD1, which cannot be checked without DNA. The CDR3 length is 13 residues. The CDR3 reads CASSSPSGSPLHF.

V usage is TRBV7-6 and J usage is TRBJ2-3; TCRdb selects TRBD2, and the lack of DNA leaves this call unchecked. The CDR3 covers 18 residues. The germline V gene encodes CDR1 SGHVS and CDR2 FNYEAQ. This CDR3 is CASSSLRAGGAATDTQYF. Filled out from reference TRBV7-6 and TRBJ2-3, the complete variable domain reads GAGVSQSPRYKVTKRGQDVALRCDPISGHVSLYWYRQALGQGPEFLTYFNYEAQQDKSGLPNDRFSAERPEGSISTLTIQRTEQRDSAMYRCASSSLRAGGAATDTQYFGPGTRLTVL.